Below are 7 T cell receptor beta chains sequenced from a single sample in a study of T cells in women clearing cervical HPV infection. Produced via immunoSEQ multiplex PCR; TCRdb's table is partial and in-frame only. The record lists some 37,000 clones, of which the ten most abundant hold approximately 3.7%. Input material: blood buffy coat. Receptor source: a woman aged 18 to 75 with a cervical HPV16 infection that either progressed to CIN3+ or cleared (not recorded which).

The sequenced part of the CDR3 DNA is TGTGCCAGCAGCTTAGGAGAGCACCACTACGAG. Its translation is CASSLGEHHYE. From start to end, the CDR3 is CASSLGEHHYEQYF. This chain uses TRBV7-2 with TRBJ2-7; D remains unclear. Read data end 3 residues before the CDR3 end; the end is taken from the germline J gene. V shed 1 base and J shed 3 bases, with 10 bases lying between them. The CDR3 is made up of 14 amino acids. Germline-derived CDR1 and CDR2 are SGHTA and FQGNSA.

On this clone: Coverage ceases 3 residues before the CDR3 finishes, and the germline J gene fills in the end. V gene TRBV20-1 combines with J gene TRBJ2-7; D gene ambiguous. This CDR3 has 13 residues. Germline CDR1 and CDR2: DFQATT and SNEGSKA (reference sequence). V was clipped by 0 bases and J by 4 bases, with 10 bases between them. The sequenced part of the CDR3 DNA is TGCAGTGCTAGAGATCCGCTAATATACGAG. It codes for CSARDPLIYE. The CDR3, in full, reads CSARDPLIYEQYF.

With respect to this clone: The read halts 3 residues ahead of the CDR3 end, with the missing end drawn from the germline J gene. The chain links TRBV6-2 or TRBV6-3 to TRBJ2-5; possible D gene TRBD2, 6 bases. Germline V lookup: CDR1 MNHEY, CDR2 SVGEGT. The CDR3 length is 16 residues. V was cut by 2 bases and J by 2 bases, with 15 bases left in between. CDR3 residues: CASSYGRGGDQETQYF. Incomplete CDR3 DNA: TGTGCCAGCAGTTACGGCCGGGGAGGAGATCAAGAGACC.

In regard to this clone: The read terminates 3 residues before the CDR3 end, so the remaining end is supplied by the germline J gene. V gene TRBV19 combines with J gene TRBJ1-1; TRBD1 might be the D (6 bases). The CDR3 extends over 16 amino acids. CDR1 and CDR2 (germline): LNHDA, SQIVND (reference sequence). V was trimmed by 7 bases and J by 0 bases, leaving 18 bases between them. Partial CDR3 DNA: TGTGCCAGTATCGCAGGGGACATCCCAATGAACACTGAA. This sequence encodes CASIAGDIPMNTE. The whole CDR3 region reads CASIAGDIPMNTEAFF.

On this clone itself: With the read ending 3 residues before the CDR3 end, the germline J gene is used to fill in that end. The V call is TRBV2, the J call TRBJ2-2; possible D gene TRBD1, 6 bases. Germline-derived CDR1 and CDR2 are SNHLY and FYNNEI. The V end was cut by 9 bases, the J end by 4 bases, with 12 bases between. CDR3 length equals 13 residues. The CDR3 loop is CASGQFGTGELFF. The sequenced CDR3 bases are TGTGCCAGTGGACAGTTTGGCACCGGGGAG.

For this clone: Sequencing ends 3 residues short of the CDR3 end; the germline J gene provides the rest. The chain is built from TRBV28 and TRBJ2-7; possibly TRBD2 for D (7 bases). In germline, CDR1 is MDHEN, CDR2 SYDVKM. V lost 8 bases, J lost 4 bases, and 15 bases lay in between. The CDR3 is made up of 13 amino acids. Incomplete CDR3 DNA: TGTGCCAGCTATCCGGGGGGCCAGTACGAG. It codes for CASYPGGQYE. The CDR3, in full, reads CASYPGGQYEQYF.

As for this clone: Read data end 3 residues before the CDR3 end; the end is taken from the germline J gene. The V gene is TRBV11-2, the J gene TRBJ1-3; TRBD1 matches at 8 bases. J gave up 2 bases and V 4 bases, and 4 bases lay outside the gene matches. The CDR3 length is 15 residues. Germline V gene sequence: CDR1 SGHAT, CDR2 FQNNGV. The DNA read from the CDR3 is TGTGCCAGCAGCTCAACGGGACAGGCTGGAAACACC. It is translated as CASSSTGQAGNT. The whole CDR3 sequence reads CASSSTGQAGNTIYF.